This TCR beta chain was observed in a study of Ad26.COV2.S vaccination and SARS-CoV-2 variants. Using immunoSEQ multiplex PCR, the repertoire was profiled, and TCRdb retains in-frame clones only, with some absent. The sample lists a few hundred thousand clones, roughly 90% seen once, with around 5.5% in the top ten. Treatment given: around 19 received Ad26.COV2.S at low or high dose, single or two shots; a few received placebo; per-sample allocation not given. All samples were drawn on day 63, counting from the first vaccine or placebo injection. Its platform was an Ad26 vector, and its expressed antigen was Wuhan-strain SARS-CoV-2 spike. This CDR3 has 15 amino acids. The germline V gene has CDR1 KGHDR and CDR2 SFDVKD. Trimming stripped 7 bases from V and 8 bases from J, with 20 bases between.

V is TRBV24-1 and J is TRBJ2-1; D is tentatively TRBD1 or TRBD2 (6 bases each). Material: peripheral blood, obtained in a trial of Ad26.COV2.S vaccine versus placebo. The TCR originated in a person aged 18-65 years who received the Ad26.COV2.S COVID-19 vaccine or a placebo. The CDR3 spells CATRSSGAGEDEQFF. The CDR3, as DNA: TGTGCCACCAGGTCTTCAGGGGCAGGGGAGGATGAGCAGTTCTTC.